One sample yielded the 15 T cell receptor beta chains listed below, sequenced in a study of cytomegalovirus exposure and HLA in healthy donors. The primer mix had 60 Vbeta and 13 Jbeta primers. This table comes from immunoSEQ multiplex PCR, and its TCRdb copy is limited to in-frame clones, with some not included. This table has roughly 240,000 clones, approximately 78% appearing once. Specimen: PBMCs. The origin of the receptors is a boy between 10 and 17 years old in good health and CMV-seronegative.

In the case of this clone: Other DNA variants within this sample encode the same CDR3. This chain's CDR3 is CASSFGGSSYNEQFF. CDR3 sequence (DNA): TGTGCCAGCAGCTTTGGGGGGAGCTCCTACAATGAGCAGTTCTTC. This chain joins TRBV13 and TRBJ2-1, with a possible D match to TRBD2 (6 bases). Trimming stripped 3 bases from V and 0 bases from J, with 9 bases between. The CDR3 covers 15 residues. Germline CDR1 PRHDT, CDR2 FYEKMQ (reference sequence).

The rearrangement joins TRBV11-3 to TRBJ1-1; D may be TRBD1 (5 bases). V lost 3 bases, J lost 6 bases, and 20 bases lay in between. CDR1 and CDR2 (germline): SGHNT, YENEEA. The CDR3 extends over 16 amino acids. CDR3 region: CASSLGRLQGGAEAFF. The CDR3 DNA is TGTGCCAGCAGCTTGGGGCGGTTGCAGGGAGGGGCTGAAGCTTTCTTT.

In DNA form, the CDR3 reads TGTGCCAGCAGCTCCCCGATAGCCTTCCGAGACCGGTTCAATGAGCAGTTCTTC. Amino acid sequence: CASSSPIAFRDRFNEQFF. The V gene is TRBV13, the J gene TRBJ2-1; no definite D call. In germline, CDR1 is PRHDT, CDR2 FYEKMQ (reference sequence). Trimming stripped 4 bases from V and 6 bases from J, with 25 bases between. The CDR3 is 18 amino acids.

CDR3 region: CASSILRDRGGSSTEAFF. The CDR3 region has the DNA TGTGCCAGTAGTATACTTCGGGACAGAGGAGGTTCTAGCACTGAAGCTTTCTTT. The chain carries TRBV19 and TRBJ1-1; 7 nucleotides match TRBD1. V was pared by 2 bases and J by 4 bases, with 16 bases of the junction left unmatched. Germline assignment: CDR1 LNHDA and CDR2 SQIVND (reference sequence). CDR3 size: 18 residues.

This clone was counted once. The chain employs TRBV2 and TRBJ1-2; D not certain. The CDR3 runs 14 residues. The V end was cut by 2 bases, the J end by 4 bases, with 11 bases between. Germline values: CDR1 SNHLY, CDR2 FYNNEI. The CDR3 loop reads CASSEWQKIYGYTF. The CDR3 nucleotides read TGTGCCAGCAGTGAATGGCAGAAGATCTATGGCTACACCTTC.

The chain links TRBV6-5 to TRBJ2-2; no firm D call. CDR3 length: 13 amino acids. The V end lost 10 bases, the J end lost 4 bases, and 13 bases lay between the germline ends. The germline V gene has CDR1 MNHEY and CDR2 SVGAGI. CDR3 nucleotide sequence: TGTGCCACCGAGGTCCCCTCCACCGGGGAGCTGTTTTTT. Translating gives CATEVPSTGELFF.

V is TRBV6-5 and J is TRBJ2-3; maybe TRBD1 (6 bases). Per the germline V gene, CDR1 is MNHEY and CDR2 is SVGAGI. The CDR3 runs to 13 residues. V was cut by 5 bases and J by 5 bases, with 11 bases left in between. The CDR3 reads CASSRHREDTQYF. CDR3 DNA: TGTGCCAGCAGTCGCCACAGGGAAGATACGCAGTATTTT.

This chain joins TRBV18 and TRBJ1-2; 7 bases map to TRBD1. V was clipped by 3 bases and J by 6 bases; unmatched bases: 16. CDR1 and CDR2 from the germline V gene are KGHSH and LQKENI. This CDR3 contains 17 residues. CDR3: CASSPTWRDSGLDGYTF. In DNA, the CDR3 is TGTGCCAGCTCACCTACATGGAGGGACAGCGGTTTGGATGGCTACACCTTC. Using reference TRBV18 and TRBJ1-2 for the parts outside the CDR3, the full variable domain is NAGVMQNPRHLVRRRGQEARLRCSPMKGHSHVYWYRQLPEEGLKFMVYLQKENIIDESGMPKERFSAEFPKEGPSILRIQQVVRGDSAAYFCASSPTWRDSGLDGYTFGSGTRLTVV.

The chain has TRBV2 and TRBJ2-1; the match to TRBD2 covers 10 bases. CDR1 is SNHLY, CDR2 FYNNEI, per germline. The CDR3 spans 15 residues. Trimming at V came to 9 bases and at J to 5 bases, leaving 10 bases not matched to a gene. The CDR3 nucleotides read TGTGCCAGAGACCGGACTAGCGGAGCGAACAATGAGCAGTTCTTC. As protein: CARDRTSGANNEQFF.

This chain links TRBV6-1 with TRBJ2-7; D might be TRBD1 (6 bases). The germline V and J ends were trimmed by 6 bases and 6 bases, with 9 bases remaining between them. Per germline, CDR1 MNHNS and CDR2 SASEGT. This CDR3 spans 11 amino acids. CDR3 region: CASRQGSEQYF. In nucleotides, the CDR3 is TGTGCCAGCAGACAGGGTAGCGAGCAGTACTTC.

V gene TRBV5-4 combines with J gene TRBJ2-1, with 10 positions matching TRBD2. The CDR3 runs 15 residues. J was trimmed by 4 bases and V by 5 bases; bases with no gene match: 6. CDR1 is SGHNT and CDR2 is YYREEE in the germline V gene (reference sequence). DNA for the CDR3: TGTGCCAGCAGTTGGACTAGCGGCGGGTACAATGAGCAGTTCTTC. It encodes CASSWTSGGYNEQFF.

The J gene is TRBJ1-6, the V gene TRBV27; no firm D call. V was shortened by 0 bases and J by 11 bases, with 20 bases between the two germline ends. The CDR3 has 17 amino acids. Germline V lookup: CDR1 MNHEY, CDR2 SMNVEV (reference sequence). CDR3 protein: CASSLSFSGRRTAPLHF. CDR3 nucleotide sequence: TGTGCCAGCAGTTTATCTTTTTCGGGAAGGAGGACGGCACCCCTCCACTTT.

The CDR3 is CASRPAGYNQPQHF. In nucleotides, the CDR3 is TGTGCCAGTAGACCGGCAGGGTACAATCAGCCCCAGCATTTT. This rearrangement joins TRBV19 to TRBJ1-5; D perhaps matches TRBD1 (5 bases). Per the germline V gene, CDR1 is LNHDA and CDR2 is SQIVND (reference sequence). V was shortened by 6 bases and J by 3 bases, with 12 bases between the two germline ends. The CDR3 has 14 amino acids.

The V and J genes are TRBV7-6 and TRBJ1-2, with 7 bases matching TRBD1. The J segment lost 2 bases and the V segment lost 0 bases, leaving 6 bases of the junction unmatched. CDR3 length: 16 amino acids. Germline V gives CDR1 SGHVS, CDR2 FNYEAQ. CDR3 region: CASSLAPDRRNYGYTF. The CDR3 DNA follows: TGTGCCAGCAGCTTAGCGCCGGACAGGCGGAACTATGGCTACACCTTC.

This clone was observed a handful of times. This rearrangement joins TRBV5-6 to TRBJ2-1; 7 bases match TRBD2. There are 17 residues in the CDR3. From germline, CDR1 is SGHDT and CDR2 YYEEEE. V was clipped by 3 bases and J by 5 bases; unmatched bases: 14. The CDR3: CASSWGSSQRGHNEQFF. CDR3 nucleotide sequence: TGTGCCAGCAGCTGGGGTTCCTCGCAGCGGGGACACAATGAGCAGTTCTTC.